These 28 T cell receptor beta chains share one sample of origin, sequenced in a study of cytomegalovirus exposure and HLA in healthy donors. PCR employed 60 Vbeta and 13 Jbeta primers. Clones were read by immunoSEQ multiplex PCR, and TCRdb kept only the in-frame ones, dropping some. The sample has about 170,000 clones; about three quarters are singletons. The sample consisted of PBMCs. These receptor sequences come from a female donor in good health and CMV-seronegative.

The rearrangement joins TRBV11-3 to TRBJ2-3; weak D call: TRBD2 (6 bases). V lost 4 bases and J lost 1, with 15 bases in between. The CDR3 consists of 16 residues. Germline-derived CDR1 and CDR2 are SGHNT and YENEEA. The CDR3 region is CASSWAGPSGTDTQYF. In nucleotides, the CDR3 is TGTGCCAGCAGCTGGGCGGGCCCTAGCGGCACAGATACGCAGTATTTT.

The chain has TRBV5-1 and TRBJ2-1, with D maybe TRBD2 (5 bases). Germline V gene sequence: CDR1 SGHRS, CDR2 YFSETQ. The CDR3 is 15 amino acids. V gave up 1 base and J gave up 6 bases, with 14 bases separating them. The CDR3 coding sequence is TGCGCCAGCAGCTTGCAAAGCGGAACCTTCAATGAGCAGTTCTTC. Its translation: CASSLQSGTFNEQFF.

In this sample, this clone turned up a few times. CDR3 nucleotide sequence: TGTGCCAGCTCACCACCGCGGGGACTAGCGGGAGGAGGTATCACCACCGGGGAGCTGTTTTTT. Amino acid sequence: CASSPPRGLAGGGITTGELFF. The chain uses TRBV18 and TRBJ2-2; 15 nucleotides line up with TRBD2. This CDR3 is built from 21 residues. V lost 0 bases, J lost 4 bases, and 12 bases stayed unmatched. CDR1 is KGHSH, CDR2 LQKENI, per germline.

The chain uses TRBV18 and TRBJ1-5; 8 nucleotides agree with TRBD1. This CDR3 spans 14 amino acids. Trimming cost V 2 bases and J 9 bases; bases outside gene matches: 6. In germline, CDR1 is KGHSH, CDR2 LQKENI. The CDR3 loop reads CASSPGQGSWPQHF. The CDR3 DNA sequence: TGTGCCAGCTCACCAGGACAGGGTAGTTGGCCCCAGCATTTT.

V and J are TRBV10-3 and TRBJ2-2, with a tentative D call TRBD1 (7 bases). Deletions cut 0 bases from V and 6 bases from J, with 14 bases between. This CDR3 contains 16 residues. CDR1 is ENHRY and CDR2 is SYGVKD in the germline V gene. The DNA of the CDR3 is TGTGCCATCAGTGAGTCTCTCAGGGGGGACGCCGGGGAGCTGTTTTTT. Its protein product is CAISESLRGDAGELFF.

This clone turned up a few times. This chain uses TRBV25-1 with TRBJ1-1; 9 positions match TRBD1. Looked up from germline, CDR1 is MGHDK and CDR2 is SYGVNS. The CDR3 extends over 16 amino acids. V dropped 8 bases and J dropped 1; count of bases not matched to a gene: 11. The CDR3 DNA sequence: TGTGCCAGCCTCCCGGACAGGGGAATTGCGAACACTGAAGCTTTCTTT. Protein product: CASLPDRGIANTEAFF. Filled out from reference TRBV25-1 and TRBJ1-1, the complete variable domain reads EADIYQTPRYLVIGTGKKITLECSQTMGHDKMYWYQQDPGMELHLIHYSYGVNSTEKGDLSSESTVSRIRTEHFPLTLESARPSHTSQYLCASLPDRGIANTEAFFGQGTRLTVV.

With respect to this clone: Other DNA sequences in this specimen translate into the identical CDR3. V is TRBV18 and J is TRBJ1-4; D might be TRBD1 (6 bases). This CDR3 contains 13 residues. The germline V and J ends were trimmed by 3 bases and 5 bases, with 7 bases remaining between them. Germline lookup yields CDR1 KGHSH and CDR2 LQKENI. The CDR3 region has the DNA TGTGCCAGCTCACCGGGGGCGAATGAAAAACTGTTTTTT. Translation gives CASSPGANEKLFF.

The table lists this clone with a count of one. CDR3 bases: TGTGCCAGCAGTTACACGGGACAGGGGGTGACCCAGTACTTC. Amino acid sequence: CASSYTGQGVTQYF. The rearrangement joins TRBV6-5 to TRBJ2-5, with 11 bases that match TRBD1. CDR3 length: 14 residues. Germline V lookup: CDR1 MNHEY, CDR2 SVGAGI. The ends lost 2 bases at V and 7 bases at J; junction bases unmatched: 3.

The chain combines TRBV19 with TRBJ2-7; D possibly corresponds to TRBD1 (5 bases). This CDR3 has 15 residues. The V end lost 5 bases, the J end lost 3 bases, and 17 bases lay between the germline ends. Germline lookup yields CDR1 LNHDA and CDR2 SQIVND (reference sequence). The CDR3 loop is CASSSQGIKGYEQYF. The DNA for the CDR3 is TGTGCCAGTAGTTCCCAGGGCATAAAGGGCTACGAGCAGTACTTC.

This chain links TRBV10-3 with TRBJ2-1; 7 nucleotides line up with TRBD2. This CDR3 spans 16 amino acids. The J segment lost 7 bases and the V segment lost 2 bases, leaving 11 bases of the junction unmatched. Germline CDR1 is ENHRY and CDR2 is SYGVKD. CDR3 coding DNA: TGTGCCATCAGTGAGGCCCGAGCGGGACTGAGTAATGAGCAGTTCTTC. Its translation: CAISEARAGLSNEQFF.

This chain uses TRBV7-2 with TRBJ2-5; TRBD1 might be the D (5 bases). This CDR3 is 16 amino acids long. The germline V gene has CDR1 SGHTA and CDR2 FQGNSA. V dropped 1 base and J dropped 0 bases, with 12 bases sitting between them. The DNA for the CDR3 is TGTGCCAGCAGCTTAGGGTCCAGGGCCAACCAAGAGACCCAGTACTTC. It is translated as CASSLGSRANQETQYF.

The chain combines TRBV2 with TRBJ2-5, with a possible D match to TRBD2 (7 bases). The end of the DNA aligns better with TRBJ2-7, so the J call may be wrong. The CDR3 extends over 13 amino acids. Germline CDR1 and CDR2: SNHLY and FYNNEI. CDR3 sequence reads: CASRRGGAYEQYF. The CDR3 DNA is TGTGCCAGCAGGCGAGGGGGGGCCTACGAGCAGTACTTC.

This chain connects TRBV11-2 to TRBJ2-7; a weak D match, TRBD1 (5 bases). This CDR3 has 12 residues. Per the germline V gene, CDR1 is SGHAT and CDR2 is FQNNGV. Trimming left V 0 bases short and J 6 bases short, with 6 bases between. CDR3 DNA: TGTGCCAGCAGCTTAGAGGGGCTCGAGCAGTACTTC. It encodes CASSLEGLEQYF.

The chain recombines TRBV5-6 with TRBJ2-3; a weak D match, TRBD1 (6 bases). Germline assignment: CDR1 SGHDT and CDR2 YYEEEE. CDR3 length: 18 amino acids. Trimming took 5 bases from V and 0 from J, leaving 22 bases between them. The CDR3 DNA follows: TGTGCCAGCAGTTCTGGGGGCAGGGGCTGGGGTAGCACAGATACGCAGTATTTT. Translation: CASSSGGRGWGSTDTQYF.

This clone was detected only a few times. One end of the junction does not line up with germline, which may come from a read error. V gene TRBV15 combines with J gene TRBJ1-3; tentatively, D is TRBD1 (5 bases). This CDR3 has 14 amino acids. From germline, CDR1 is LNHNV and CDR2 YYDKDF (reference sequence). The CDR3: CATSRDSSGNTIYF. The CDR3, as DNA: TGTGCCACCAGCCGAGACAGCTCTGGAAACACCATATATTTT.

V gene TRBV7-2 combines with J gene TRBJ1-1, with D perhaps TRBD1 (6 bases). Germline CDR1 and CDR2: SGHTA and FQGNSA. V lost 1 base to trimming and J lost 2 bases, with 11 bases between them. This CDR3 spans 15 amino acids. The chain's CDR3 is CASSLEGRGNTEAFF. The CDR3 DNA reads TGTGCCAGCAGCTTAGAGGGCAGGGGAAACACTGAAGCTTTCTTT.

In its sample, this clone was seen a few times. The chain uses TRBV9 and TRBJ1-6; 7 bases map to TRBD1. Germline lookup yields CDR1 SGDLS and CDR2 YYNGEE. The trim removed 3 bases at V and 7 bases at J, leaving 10 bases unmatched. CDR3 length equals 16 residues. This CDR3 is CASSGGNRGGNSPLHF. The CDR3 coding sequence is TGTGCCAGCAGCGGGGGAAACAGGGGCGGGAATTCACCCCTCCACTTT.

The chain links TRBV18 to TRBJ1-5; D gene unclear. Germline V gene sequence: CDR1 KGHSH, CDR2 LQKENI. With 6 bases removed from V and 0 bases from J, the gap between germline ends came to 12 bases. The CDR3 length is 15 residues. CDR3 in amino acids: CASSNTVASNQPQHF. In nucleotides, the CDR3 is TGTGCCAGCTCTAACACCGTCGCTAGCAATCAGCCCCAGCATTTT.

The chain uses TRBV4-2 and TRBJ2-7; tentative D call: TRBD2 (6 bases). This CDR3 spans 13 amino acids. Germline CDR1 is LGHNA and CDR2 is YNFKEQ. V lost 2 bases and J lost 1, with 6 bases in between. Written as DNA, the CDR3 is TGTGCCAGCAGCCAACGGGAGTCCTACGAGCAGTACTTC. It codes for CASSQRESYEQYF.

The genes are TRBV18 and TRBJ2-1, with TRBD2 matching over 14 bases. The CDR3 totals 16 residues. The V gene's germline CDR1 is KGHSH and CDR2 LQKENI. Germline trimming cut 2 bases from V and 9 bases from J; bases unmatched to any gene: 6. The CDR3 is CASSPRLAGGPSEQFF. CDR3 coding DNA: TGTGCCAGCTCACCAAGACTAGCGGGGGGGCCGAGTGAGCAGTTCTTC.

The chain is built from TRBV6-6 and TRBJ1-1; D is unclear. The CDR3 extends over 11 amino acids. CDR1 and CDR2 from the germline V gene are MNHNY and SVGAGI (reference sequence). Trimming stripped 6 bases from V and 4 bases from J, with 6 bases between. The CDR3 DNA reads TGTGCCAGCAGGCGGGGCACTGAAGCTTTCTTT. Amino acids: CASRRGTEAFF.

The V gene is TRBV19, the J gene TRBJ1-1, with D unresolved. The CDR3 consists of 13 residues. Trimming took off 3 bases at V and 9 bases at J, with 14 bases between the two ends. CDR1 LNHDA and CDR2 SQIVND come from the germline V gene (reference sequence). CDR3 amino acids: CASSIAGDLQAFF. CDR3 in DNA: TGTGCCAGTAGTATCGCAGGTGATCTTCAAGCTTTCTTT.

The rearrangement uses TRBV2 and TRBJ2-3, with D perhaps matching TRBD2 (7 bases). The germline V gene encodes CDR1 SNHLY and CDR2 FYNNEI. V lost 4 bases, J lost 0 bases, and 20 bases lay in between. This CDR3 contains 18 residues. DNA of the CDR3: TGTGCCAGCAGTGTTACAGGGAGGGGCGGGCTTAGCACAGATACGCAGTATTTT. This codes for CASSVTGRGGLSTDTQYF.

This sequence joins TRBV28 and TRBJ2-7; D not resolved. Germline CDR1 MDHEN, CDR2 SYDVKM. The V end lost 5 bases, the J end lost 3 bases, and 11 bases lay between the germline ends. The CDR3 loop spans 13 amino acids. CDR3 sequence (DNA): TGTGCCAGCAGTCCCCCTCTGTACTACGAGCAGTACTTC. It specifies CASSPPLYYEQYF.

This clone was seen once. The chain links TRBV23-1 to TRBJ2-7, with 8 bases lining up with TRBD2. TRBV23-1 is identified as an open reading frame with a role that is uncertain. The CDR3 spans 10 residues. V shed 7 bases, J shed 12 bases, and the junction held 5 bases outside the gene matches. In nucleotides, the CDR3 is TGCGCCAGCAATCCGGGACTAGGGTACTTC. Encoded protein: CASNPGLGYF.

The chain carries TRBV15 and TRBJ1-1; D is undetermined. This CDR3 is 13 amino acids long. Germline CDR1 LNHNV, CDR2 YYDKDF (reference sequence). Trimming pared 0 bases from V and 10 bases from J, leaving 12 bases between. The CDR3 protein is CATSRDLVPGAFF. CDR3 DNA: TGTGCCACCAGCAGAGATCTCGTACCGGGAGCTTTCTTT.

The chain is built from TRBV6-6 and TRBJ2-7, with D possibly TRBD1 on 6 matching bases. The length of the CDR3 is 15 residues. The ends were cut back, 6 bases at V and 3 bases at J, with 18 bases in the middle. Germline CDR1 is MNHNY and CDR2 is SVGAGI (reference sequence). CDR3 bases: TGTGCCAGCAGAATCACCGTAGGACAGAGCTACGAGCAGTACTTC. Its translation: CASRITVGQSYEQYF.

V is TRBV19 and J is TRBJ2-4; 9 bases match TRBD1. CDR1 and CDR2 from the germline V gene are LNHDA and SQIVND (reference sequence). With V trimmed by 3 bases and J by 7 bases, 4 bases remained unmatched. There are 14 residues in the CDR3. The CDR3 spells CASSIGTGINIQYF. Here the CDR3 DNA reads TGTGCCAGTAGTATCGGGACAGGGATCAACATTCAGTACTTC.